The T cell receptor (beta chain) under discussion was sequenced for a study of blood T cell repertoires in COVID-19. Study context: Both acute and convalescent COVID-19 samples were obtained from the United States, Italy and Spain.

In the authors' methods: Estimated nucleated cell counts came from reference gene primer amplification. Sequencing used immunoSEQ multiplex PCR; TCRdb keeps in-frame clones, though not all of them. Clone size and the V and J calls come from that table; the DNA yielded D and trimming. The table has 50,000 to 60,000 clones, 70% to 90% seen once. Germline CDR1 LNHDA, CDR2 SQIVND (reference sequence). The CDR3 is 15 residues long. V was shortened by 1 base and J by 5 bases, with 13 bases between the two germline ends. The chain carries TRBV19 and TRBJ2-3; D might be TRBD2 (6 bases). Sequencing was carried out using peripheral blood. The TCR originated in a human donor in a cohort sampled during active COVID-19. CDR3 amino acids: CASSIAWRRGDTQYF. CDR3 nucleotides: TGTGCCAGTAGTATAGCGTGGCGGAGGGGAGATACGCAGTATTTT.